These T cell receptor beta chains were read from a single sample in a study of shared clonotypes between healthy human individuals. Libraries were prepared by immunoSEQ multiplex PCR; TCRdb keeps only in-frame clonotypes and omits some of them. Here the sample spans around 1.4 million clones, 98% to 99% being singletons. The sequenced sample consisted of naive CD4+ T cells sorted from blood. These receptors were collected from a young man in good health. Each CDR3 is given with its conserved first and last residue. D genes are given only for firm matches. Clone size appears in some rows only: once, few, many, or a class for an expanded clone.

clone size	D gene	V gene	J gene	CDR3 protein	CDR3 DNA
.	.	TRBV15	TRBJ1-5	CATSRDARGNQPQHF	TGTGCCACCAGCAGAGATGCGAGGGGCAATCAGCCCCAGCATTTT
.	TRBD1	TRBV7-9	TRBJ2-7	CASRSIQGAFEQYF	TGTGCCAGCAGAAGTATACAGGGGGCTTTCGAGCAGTACTTC
.	TRBD2	TRBV11-2	TRBJ2-1	CASSFRLAAYNEQFF	TGTGCCAGCAGCTTTAGACTAGCGGCCTACAATGAGCAGTTCTTC
.	.	TRBV28	TRBJ2-7	CASSSGSYEQYF	TGTGCCAGCAGTTCGGGCTCCTACGAGCAGTACTTC
.	.	TRBV10-3	TRBJ2-5	CAISDHTQETQYF	TGTGCCATCAGTGATCACACCCAAGAGACCCAGTACTTC
.	.	TRBV7-9	TRBJ2-7	CASSLAEGGEQYF	TGTGCCAGCAGCTTAGCGGAGGGGGGAGAGCAGTACTTC
.	.	TRBV5-1	TRBJ1-1	CASSLEIMNTEAFF	TGCGCCAGCAGCTTAGAGATTATGAACACTGAAGCTTTCTTT
.	TRBD2	TRBV27	TRBJ2-5	CASSAFSGTVQETQYF	TGTGCCAGCAGTGCATTTAGCGGGACCGTGCAAGAGACCCAGTACTTC
.	.	TRBV29-1	TRBJ1-1	CSVWATEAFF	TGCAGCGTTTGGGCCACTGAAGCTTTCTTT
.	.	TRBV10-1	TRBJ2-7	CASSESIGRFYEQYF	TGCGCCAGCAGTGAGTCGATTGGACGGTTCTACGAGCAGTACTTC
.	TRBD1	TRBV2	TRBJ1-2	CASSPGGANYGYTF	TGTGCCAGCAGCCCAGGGGGCGCTAACTATGGCTACACCTTC
.	TRBD1	TRBV7-9	TRBJ1-3	CASSFVIGTGINTIYF	TGTGCCAGCAGCTTCGTAATCGGGACAGGAATAAACACCATATATTTT
.	TRBD1	TRBV7-9	TRBJ1-1	CASSFVQGTEAFF	TGTGCCAGCAGCTTTGTACAGGGGACTGAAGCTTTCTTT
once	TRBD1	TRBV9	TRBJ2-2	CASSPRQGGTGELFF	TGTGCCAGCAGCCCGAGACAGGGGGGAACCGGGGAGCTGTTTTTT
.	.	TRBV11-2	TRBJ2-2	CASSLQGVPGLSGELFF	TGTGCCAGCAGCTTACAAGGGGTCCCGGGCCTCAGCGGGGAGCTGTTTTTT
few	.	TRBV27	TRBJ2-7	CASSLSPGLSSYEQYF	TGTGCCAGCAGTTTATCCCCGGGGTTGAGCTCCTACGAGCAGTACTTC
.	.	TRBV28	TRBJ1-5	CASSYRQVGNQPQHF	TGTGCCAGCAGTTATCGACAGGTTGGCAATCAGCCCCAGCATTTT
.	.	TRBV7-9	TRBJ1-1	CASSLNRGNTEAFF	TGTGCCAGCAGCTTAAACCGTGGCAACACTGAAGCTTTCTTT
.	.	TRBV7-8	TRBJ1-5	CASSFIGQPDQPQHF	TGTGCCAGCAGCTTCATAGGTCAGCCAGATCAGCCCCAGCATTTT
.	.	TRBV16	TRBJ1-5	CASSQHPEKQPQHF	TGTGCCAGCAGCCAACATCCGGAAAAGCAGCCCCAGCATTTT
.	TRBD2	TRBV7-9	TRBJ2-1	CASSPGLVGGGEQFF	TGTGCCAGCAGCCCCGGACTAGTTGGAGGCGGCGAGCAGTTCTTC
.	.	TRBV27	TRBJ2-1	CASSTRASYNEQFF	TGTGCCAGCAGTACCCGGGCCTCCTACAATGAGCAGTTCTTC
.	.	TRBV19	TRBJ2-5	CASNRQHHSQETQYF	TGTGCCAGTAATAGGCAACACCACAGCCAAGAGACCCAGTACTTC
.	.	TRBV27	TRBJ2-3	CASSLSYRAGDTQYF	TGTGCCAGCAGTTTATCGTATCGTGCTGGGGATACGCAGTATTTT
.	.	TRBV15	TRBJ2-2	CATRSLRGELFF	TGTGCCACCAGATCACTGAGGGGGGAGCTGTTTTTT